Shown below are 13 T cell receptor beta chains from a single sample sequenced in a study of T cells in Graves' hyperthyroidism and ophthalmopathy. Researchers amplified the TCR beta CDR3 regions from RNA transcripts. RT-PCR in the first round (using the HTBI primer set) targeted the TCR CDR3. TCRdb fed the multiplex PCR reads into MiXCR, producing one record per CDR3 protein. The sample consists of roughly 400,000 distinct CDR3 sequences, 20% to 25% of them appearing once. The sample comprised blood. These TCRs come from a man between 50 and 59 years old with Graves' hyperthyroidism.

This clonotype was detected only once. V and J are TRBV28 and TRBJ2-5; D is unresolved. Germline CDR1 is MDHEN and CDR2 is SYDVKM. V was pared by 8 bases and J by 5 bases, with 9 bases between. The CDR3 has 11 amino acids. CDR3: CASGFRETQYF. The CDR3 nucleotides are TGTGCCAGCGGGTTCCGGGAGACCCAGTACTTC.

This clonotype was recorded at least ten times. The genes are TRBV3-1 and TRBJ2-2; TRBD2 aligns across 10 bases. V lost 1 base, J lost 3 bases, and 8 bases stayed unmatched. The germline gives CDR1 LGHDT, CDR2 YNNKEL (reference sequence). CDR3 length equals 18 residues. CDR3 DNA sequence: TGTGCCAGCAGCCAAGCCGTAATAGCGGGAGGCTACACCGGGGAGCTGTTTTTT. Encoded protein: CASSQAVIAGGYTGELFF.

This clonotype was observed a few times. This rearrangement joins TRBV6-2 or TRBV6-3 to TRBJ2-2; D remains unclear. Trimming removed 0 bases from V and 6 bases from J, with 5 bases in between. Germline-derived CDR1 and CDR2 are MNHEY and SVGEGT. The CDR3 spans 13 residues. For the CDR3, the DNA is TGTGCCAGCAGTTACTCACGAGCCGGGGAGCTGTTTTTT. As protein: CASSYSRAGELFF.

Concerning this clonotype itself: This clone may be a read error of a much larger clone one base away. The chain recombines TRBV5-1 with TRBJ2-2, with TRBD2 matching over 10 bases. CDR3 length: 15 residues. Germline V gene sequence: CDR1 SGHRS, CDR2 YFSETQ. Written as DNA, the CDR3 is TGCGCCAGCAGCAGTAGCGGGAGGAAGGACGGGGAGCTGTCTTTT. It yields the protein CASSSSGRKDGELSF.

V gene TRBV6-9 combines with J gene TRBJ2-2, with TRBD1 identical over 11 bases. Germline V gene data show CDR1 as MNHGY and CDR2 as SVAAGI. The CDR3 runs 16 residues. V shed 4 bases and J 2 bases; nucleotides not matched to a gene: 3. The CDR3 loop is CASSLWTGGNTGELFF. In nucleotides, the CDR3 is TGTGCCAGCAGTTTATGGACAGGGGGCAACACCGGGGAGCTGTTTTTT.

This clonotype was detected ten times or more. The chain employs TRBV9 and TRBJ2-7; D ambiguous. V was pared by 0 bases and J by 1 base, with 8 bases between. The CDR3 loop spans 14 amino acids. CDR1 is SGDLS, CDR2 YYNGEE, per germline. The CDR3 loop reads CASSVGGPSYEQYF. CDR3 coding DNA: TGTGCCAGCAGCGTAGGTGGGCCATCCTACGAGCAGTACTTC.

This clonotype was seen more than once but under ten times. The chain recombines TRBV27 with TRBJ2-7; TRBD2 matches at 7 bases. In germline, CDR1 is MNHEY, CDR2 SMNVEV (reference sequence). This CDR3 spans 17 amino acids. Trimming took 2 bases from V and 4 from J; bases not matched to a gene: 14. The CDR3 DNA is TGTGCCAGCAGTTTAAGGGGTCCCAATGCGGGAGAGTACGAGCAGTACTTC. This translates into CASSLRGPNAGEYEQYF.

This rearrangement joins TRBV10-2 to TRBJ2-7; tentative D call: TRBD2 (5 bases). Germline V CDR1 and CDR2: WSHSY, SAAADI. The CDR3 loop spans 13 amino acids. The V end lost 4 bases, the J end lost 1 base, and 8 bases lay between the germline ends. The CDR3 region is CASSAAGSYEQYF. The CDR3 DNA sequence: TGCGCCAGCAGTGCGGCGGGTTCCTACGAGCAGTACTTC.

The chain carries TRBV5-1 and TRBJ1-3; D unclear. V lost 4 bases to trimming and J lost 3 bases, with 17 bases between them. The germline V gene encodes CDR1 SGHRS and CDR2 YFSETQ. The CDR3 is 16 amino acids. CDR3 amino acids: CASSARHSPVGNTIYF. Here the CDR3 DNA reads TGCGCCAGCAGCGCCCGCCACTCCCCGGTTGGAAACACCATATATTTT.

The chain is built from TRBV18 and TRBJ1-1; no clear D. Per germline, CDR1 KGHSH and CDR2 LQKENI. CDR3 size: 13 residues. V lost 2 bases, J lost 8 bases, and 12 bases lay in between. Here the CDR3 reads CASSPKSGSEAFF. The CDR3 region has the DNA TGTGCCAGCTCACCAAAGTCGGGCAGCGAAGCTTTCTTT. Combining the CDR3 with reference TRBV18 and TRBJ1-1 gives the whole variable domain NAGVMQNPRHLVRRRGQEARLRCSPMKGHSHVYWYRQLPEEGLKFMVYLQKENIIDESGMPKERFSAEFPKEGPSILRIQQVVRGDSAAYFCASSPKSGSEAFFGQGTRLTVV.

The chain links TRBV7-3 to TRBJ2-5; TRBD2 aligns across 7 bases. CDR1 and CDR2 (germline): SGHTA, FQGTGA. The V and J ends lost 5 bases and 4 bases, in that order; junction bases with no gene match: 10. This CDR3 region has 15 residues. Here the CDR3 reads CASSMNGGSRETQYF. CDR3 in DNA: TGTGCCAGCAGCATGAACGGCGGGAGCCGAGAGACCCAGTACTTC.

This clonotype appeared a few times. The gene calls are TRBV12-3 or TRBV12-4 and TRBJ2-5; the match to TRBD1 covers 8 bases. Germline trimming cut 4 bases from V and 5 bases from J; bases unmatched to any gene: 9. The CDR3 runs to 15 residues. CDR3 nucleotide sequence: TGTGCCAGCAGTTCTGGCAGGGGGCCGGTGGAGACCCAGTACTTC. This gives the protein CASSSGRGPVETQYF.

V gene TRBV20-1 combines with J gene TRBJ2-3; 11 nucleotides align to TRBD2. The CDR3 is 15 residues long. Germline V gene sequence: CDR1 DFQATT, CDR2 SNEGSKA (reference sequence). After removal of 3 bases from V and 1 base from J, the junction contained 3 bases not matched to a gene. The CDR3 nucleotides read TGCAGTGCTAGTGCACTAGCGGGGGGCACAGATACGCAGTATTTT. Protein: CSASALAGGTDTQYF.